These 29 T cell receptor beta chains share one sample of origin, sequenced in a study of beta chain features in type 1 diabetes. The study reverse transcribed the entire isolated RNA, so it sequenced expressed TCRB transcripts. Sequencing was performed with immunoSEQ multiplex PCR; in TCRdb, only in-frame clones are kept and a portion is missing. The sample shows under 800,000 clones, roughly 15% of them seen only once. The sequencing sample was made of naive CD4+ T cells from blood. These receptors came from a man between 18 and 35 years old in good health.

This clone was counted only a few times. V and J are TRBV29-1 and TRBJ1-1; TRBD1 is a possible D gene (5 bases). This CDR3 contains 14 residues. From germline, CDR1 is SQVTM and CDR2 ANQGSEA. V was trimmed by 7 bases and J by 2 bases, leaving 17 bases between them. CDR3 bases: TGCAGCGCCGCCCACGGGGGTCTTAACACTGAAGCTTTCTTT. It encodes CSAAHGGLNTEAFF.

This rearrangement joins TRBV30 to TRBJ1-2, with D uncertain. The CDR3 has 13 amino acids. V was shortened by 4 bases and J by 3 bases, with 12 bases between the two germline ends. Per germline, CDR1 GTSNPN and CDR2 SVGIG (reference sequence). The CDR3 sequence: CAWKGSGYYGYTF. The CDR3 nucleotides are TGTGCCTGGAAAGGCAGCGGTTACTATGGCTACACCTTC.

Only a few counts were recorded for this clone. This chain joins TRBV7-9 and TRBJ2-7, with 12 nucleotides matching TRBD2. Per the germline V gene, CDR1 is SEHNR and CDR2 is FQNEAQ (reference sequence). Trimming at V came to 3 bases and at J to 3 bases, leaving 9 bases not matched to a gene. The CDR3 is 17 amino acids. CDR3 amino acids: CASSFGLAGLGGYEQYF. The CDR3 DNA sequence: TGTGCCAGCAGCTTTGGACTAGCGGGATTGGGGGGCTACGAGCAGTACTTC.

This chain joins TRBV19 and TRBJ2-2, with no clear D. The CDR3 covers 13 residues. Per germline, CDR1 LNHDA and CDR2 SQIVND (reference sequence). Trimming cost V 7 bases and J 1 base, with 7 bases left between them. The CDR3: CASKAWNTGELFF. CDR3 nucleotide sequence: TGTGCCAGTAAGGCATGGAACACCGGGGAGCTGTTTTTT.

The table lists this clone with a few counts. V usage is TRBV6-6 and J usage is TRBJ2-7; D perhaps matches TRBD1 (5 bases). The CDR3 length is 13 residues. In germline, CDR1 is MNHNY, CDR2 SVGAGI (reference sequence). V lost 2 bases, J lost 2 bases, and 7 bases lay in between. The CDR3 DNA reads TGTGCCAGCAGTTACGCAGGGACCTACGAGCAGTACTTC. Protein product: CASSYAGTYEQYF.

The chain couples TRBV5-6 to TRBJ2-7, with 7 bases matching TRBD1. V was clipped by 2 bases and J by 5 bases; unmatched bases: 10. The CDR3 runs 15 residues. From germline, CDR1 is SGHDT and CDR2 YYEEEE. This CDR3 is CASSLRQGTGHEQYF. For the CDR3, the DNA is TGTGCCAGCAGCTTACGACAGGGAACTGGTCACGAGCAGTACTTC.

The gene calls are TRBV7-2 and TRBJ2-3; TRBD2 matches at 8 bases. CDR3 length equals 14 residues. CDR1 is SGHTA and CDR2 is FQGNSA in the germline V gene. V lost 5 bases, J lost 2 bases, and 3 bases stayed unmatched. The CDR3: CASSPGRVTDTQYF. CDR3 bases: TGTGCCAGCAGCCCCGGGAGGGTCACAGATACGCAGTATTTT.

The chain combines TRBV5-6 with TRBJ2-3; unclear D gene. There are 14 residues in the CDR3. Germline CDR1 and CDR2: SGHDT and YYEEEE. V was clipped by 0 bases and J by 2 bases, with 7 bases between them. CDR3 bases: TGTGCCAGCAGCTTGGGGGTAGACACAGATACGCAGTATTTT. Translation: CASSLGVDTDTQYF.

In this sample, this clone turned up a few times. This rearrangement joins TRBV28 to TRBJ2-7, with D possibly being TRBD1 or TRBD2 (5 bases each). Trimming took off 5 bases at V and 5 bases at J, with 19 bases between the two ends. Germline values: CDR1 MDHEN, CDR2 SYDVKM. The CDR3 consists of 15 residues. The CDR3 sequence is CASSTGGAGCNEQYF. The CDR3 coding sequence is TGTGCCAGCAGTACCGGAGGAGCAGGGTGCAACGAGCAGTACTTC. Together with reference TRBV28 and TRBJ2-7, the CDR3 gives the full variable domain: DVKVTQSSRYLVKRTGEKVFLECVQDMDHENMFWYRQDPGLGLRLIYFSYDVKMKEKGDIPEGYSVSREKKERFSLILESASTNQTSMYLCASSTGGAGCNEQYFGPGTRLTVT.

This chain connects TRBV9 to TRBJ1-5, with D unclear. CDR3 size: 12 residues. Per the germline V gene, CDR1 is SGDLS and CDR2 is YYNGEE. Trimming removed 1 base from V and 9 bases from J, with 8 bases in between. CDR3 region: CASSVWGWPQHF. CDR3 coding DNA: TGTGCCAGCAGCGTATGGGGATGGCCCCAGCATTTT.

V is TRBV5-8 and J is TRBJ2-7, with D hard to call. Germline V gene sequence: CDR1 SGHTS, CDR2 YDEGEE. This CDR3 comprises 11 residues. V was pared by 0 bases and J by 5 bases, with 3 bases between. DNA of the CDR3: TGTGCCAGCAGCTTGGTGGACGAGCAGTACTTC. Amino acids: CASSLVDEQYF.

CDR3: CASSLSQREETQYF. CDR3 coding DNA: TGTGCCAGCAGCTTATCGCAGAGAGAAGAGACCCAGTACTTC. The chain has TRBV5-4 and TRBJ2-5; the D is unclear. The germline V and J ends were trimmed by 2 bases and 3 bases, with 11 bases remaining between them. CDR1 SGHNT and CDR2 YYREEE come from the germline V gene (reference sequence). There are 14 residues in the CDR3.

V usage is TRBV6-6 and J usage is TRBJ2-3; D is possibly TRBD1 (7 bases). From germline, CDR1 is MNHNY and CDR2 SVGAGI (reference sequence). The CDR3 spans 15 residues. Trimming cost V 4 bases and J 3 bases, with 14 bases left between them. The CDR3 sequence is CASSLSRGRTDTQYF. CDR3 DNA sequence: TGTGCCAGCAGTTTGTCCAGGGGGAGGACAGATACGCAGTATTTT.

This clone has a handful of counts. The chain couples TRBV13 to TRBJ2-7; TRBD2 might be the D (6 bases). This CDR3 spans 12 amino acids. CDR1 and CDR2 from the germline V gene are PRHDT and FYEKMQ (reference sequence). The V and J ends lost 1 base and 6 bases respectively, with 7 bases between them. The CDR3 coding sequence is TGTGCCAGCAGCTTAGCTAGCGCCGAGCAGTACTTC. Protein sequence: CASSLASAEQYF.

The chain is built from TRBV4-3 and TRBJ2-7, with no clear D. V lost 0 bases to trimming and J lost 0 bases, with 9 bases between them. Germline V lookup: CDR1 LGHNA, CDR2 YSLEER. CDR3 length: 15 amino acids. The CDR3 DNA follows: TGCGCCAGCAGCCAAGATCTAGGGAACTCCTACGAGCAGTACTTC. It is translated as CASSQDLGNSYEQYF.

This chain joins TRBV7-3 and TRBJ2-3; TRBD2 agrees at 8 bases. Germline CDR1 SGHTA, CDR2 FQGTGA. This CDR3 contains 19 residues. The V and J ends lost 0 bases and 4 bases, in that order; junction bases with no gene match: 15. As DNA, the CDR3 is TGTGCCAGCAGCTTAACGCGTGGGGTAGCGGGGCCATTGGCAGATACGCAGTATTTT. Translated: CASSLTRGVAGPLADTQYF.

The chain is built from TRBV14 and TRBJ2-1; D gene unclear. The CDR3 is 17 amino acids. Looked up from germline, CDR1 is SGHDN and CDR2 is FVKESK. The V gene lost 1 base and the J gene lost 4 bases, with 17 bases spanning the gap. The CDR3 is CASSQVTEKILYNEQFF. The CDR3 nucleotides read TGTGCCAGCAGCCAAGTTACCGAAAAAATCCTTTACAATGAGCAGTTCTTC. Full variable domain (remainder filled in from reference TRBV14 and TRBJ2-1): EAGVTQFPSHSVIEKGQTVTLRCDPISGHDNLYWYRRVMGKEIKFLLHFVKESKQDESGMPNNRFLAERTGGTYSTLKVQPAELEDSGVYFCASSQVTEKILYNEQFFGPGTRLTVL.

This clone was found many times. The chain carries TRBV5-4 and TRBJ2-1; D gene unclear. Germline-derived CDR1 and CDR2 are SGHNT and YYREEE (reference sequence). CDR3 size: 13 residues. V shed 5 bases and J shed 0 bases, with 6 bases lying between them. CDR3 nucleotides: TGTGCCAGCAGGACTGGCTCCTACAATGAGCAGTTCTTC. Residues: CASRTGSYNEQFF.

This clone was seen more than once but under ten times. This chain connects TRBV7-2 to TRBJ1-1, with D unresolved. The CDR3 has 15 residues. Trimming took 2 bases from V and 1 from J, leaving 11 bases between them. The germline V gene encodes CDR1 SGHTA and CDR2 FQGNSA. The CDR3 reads CASSLHPGSNTEAFF. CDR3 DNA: TGTGCCAGCAGCTTACATCCGGGGTCGAACACTGAAGCTTTCTTT.

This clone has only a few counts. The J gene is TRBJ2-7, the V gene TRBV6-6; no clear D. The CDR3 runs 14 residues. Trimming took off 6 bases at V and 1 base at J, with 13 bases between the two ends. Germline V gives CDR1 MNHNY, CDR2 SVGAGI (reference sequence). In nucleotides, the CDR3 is TGTGCCAGCAGCCCCACCCGGCGGTCCTACGAGCAGTACTTC. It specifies CASSPTRRSYEQYF.

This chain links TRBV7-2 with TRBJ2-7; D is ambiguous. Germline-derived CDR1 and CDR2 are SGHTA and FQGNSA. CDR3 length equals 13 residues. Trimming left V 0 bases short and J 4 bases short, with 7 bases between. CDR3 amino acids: CASSLAPQYEQYF. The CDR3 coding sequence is TGTGCCAGCAGCTTAGCCCCCCAGTACGAGCAGTACTTC. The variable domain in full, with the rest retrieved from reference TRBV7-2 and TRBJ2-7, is GAGVSQSPSNKVTEKGKDVELRCDPISGHTALYWYRQSLGQGLEFLIYFQGNSAPDKSGLPSDRFSAERTGGSVSTLTIQRTQQEDSAVYLCASSLAPQYEQYFGPGTRLTVT.

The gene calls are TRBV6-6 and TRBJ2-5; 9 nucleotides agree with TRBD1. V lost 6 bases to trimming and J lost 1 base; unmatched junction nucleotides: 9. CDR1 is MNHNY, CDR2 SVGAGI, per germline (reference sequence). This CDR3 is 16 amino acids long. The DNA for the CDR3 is TGTGCCAGCAGGCCACACAGGGGGCTCTCCCAAGAGACCCAGTACTTC. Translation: CASRPHRGLSQETQYF.

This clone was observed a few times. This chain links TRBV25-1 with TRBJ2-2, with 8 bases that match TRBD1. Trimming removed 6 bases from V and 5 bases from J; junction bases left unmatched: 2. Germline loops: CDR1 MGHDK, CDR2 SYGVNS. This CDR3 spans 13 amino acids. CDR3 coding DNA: TGTGCCAGCAGCCGGACAGGGACCGGGGAGCTGTTTTTT. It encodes CASSRTGTGELFF.

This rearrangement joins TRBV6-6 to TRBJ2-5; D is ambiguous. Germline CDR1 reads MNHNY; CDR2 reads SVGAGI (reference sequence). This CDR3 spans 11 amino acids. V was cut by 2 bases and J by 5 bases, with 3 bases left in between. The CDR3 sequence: CASSYAETQYF. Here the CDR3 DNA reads TGTGCCAGCAGTTACGCGGAGACCCAGTACTTC.

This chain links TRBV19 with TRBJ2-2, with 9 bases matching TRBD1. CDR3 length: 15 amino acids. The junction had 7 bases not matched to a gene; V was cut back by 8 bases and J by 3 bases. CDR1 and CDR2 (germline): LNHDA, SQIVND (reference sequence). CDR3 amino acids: CASGRGDRDTGELFF. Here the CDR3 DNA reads TGTGCCAGTGGCCGGGGGGACAGGGACACCGGGGAGCTGTTTTTT.

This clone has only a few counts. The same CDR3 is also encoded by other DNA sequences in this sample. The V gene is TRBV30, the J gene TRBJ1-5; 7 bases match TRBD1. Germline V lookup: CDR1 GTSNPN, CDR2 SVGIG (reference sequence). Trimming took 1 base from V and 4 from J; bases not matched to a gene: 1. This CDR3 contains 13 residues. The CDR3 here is CAWSGQGNQPQHF. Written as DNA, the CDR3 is TGTGCCTGGAGTGGACAGGGAAATCAGCCCCAGCATTTT.

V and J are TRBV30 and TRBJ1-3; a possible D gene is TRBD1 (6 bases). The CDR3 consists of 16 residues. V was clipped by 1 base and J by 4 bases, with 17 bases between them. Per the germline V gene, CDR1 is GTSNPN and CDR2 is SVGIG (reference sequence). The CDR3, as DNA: TGTGCCTGGAGTGCGCCAAGGGGGGTAAAAGGAAACACCATATATTTT. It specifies CAWSAPRGVKGNTIYF.

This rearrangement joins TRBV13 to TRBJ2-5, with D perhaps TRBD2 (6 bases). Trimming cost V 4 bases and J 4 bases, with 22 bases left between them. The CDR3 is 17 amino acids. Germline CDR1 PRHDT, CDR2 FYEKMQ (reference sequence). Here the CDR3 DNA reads TGTGCCAGCAGCTGGTCCCCCGGGGAGGTAGGACGAGAGACCCAGTACTTC. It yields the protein CASSWSPGEVGRETQYF.

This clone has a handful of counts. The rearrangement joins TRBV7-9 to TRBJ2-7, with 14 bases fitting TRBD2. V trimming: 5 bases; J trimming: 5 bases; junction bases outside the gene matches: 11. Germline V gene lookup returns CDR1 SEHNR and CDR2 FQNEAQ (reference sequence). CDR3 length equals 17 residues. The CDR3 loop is CASSQPDGTSGSHEQYF. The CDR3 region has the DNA TGTGCCAGCAGCCAACCCGACGGGACTAGCGGGAGCCACGAGCAGTACTTC.